Listed below are T cell receptor beta chains from one sample, sequenced in a study of identical twins. TCRdb analysed the 5' RACE reads with MiXCR anew, one entry per CDR3 protein. The sample lists about 340,000 distinct CDR3 sequences, 9% to 15% seen once, with 7.2% in the top ten. The same data also contributed to another study, on yellow fever vaccine responses in identical twins.

Sequencing was performed on CD8+ T cells sorted from blood. All receptors derive from a woman between 18 and 29 years old in good health. The CDR3 runs from the conserved cysteine through the conserved F or W. D genes are given only for firm matches. Some rows have no size entry. The others give once, few or many, or a class for an expanded clone.

TGCGCCAGCAGCTTGCGGCAGGGGGCCTACGAGCAGTACTTC CASSLRQGAYEQYF TRBJ2-7 TRBV5-1 many TRBD1
TGTGCCAGCAGCCCTAGCCTGGACAGGGGGCACCAAGAGACCCAGTACTTC CASSPSLDRGHQETQYF TRBJ2-5 TRBV11-2 NA TRBD1
TGTGCCAGCAGTAAAACAGGGGCCGTTAGCAATCAGCCCCAGCATTTT CASSKTGAVSNQPQHF TRBJ1-5 TRBV27 few TRBD1
TGTGCCAGCAGTTACTCTCCCCCAGGGGATGGTGGCTACACCTTC CASSYSPPGDGGYTF TRBJ1-2 TRBV6-5 NA NA
TGTGCCAGCAGCCCTGGACGGGAAGTCTATGGCTACACCTTC CASSPGREVYGYTF TRBJ1-2 TRBV13 NA NA
TGCAGCGGACAGGGTTCGAACACCGGGGAGCTGTTTTTT CSGQGSNTGELFF TRBJ2-2 TRBV29-1 many TRBD1
TGCGCCAGCAGCCAGGTTGGGGGGCCAAGCTCCTACGAGCAGTACTTC CASSQVGGPSSYEQYF TRBJ2-7 TRBV4-1 many NA
TGTGCCAGCAGCCCCGGGTTGGCTATTCCATACAATGAGCAGTTCTTC CASSPGLAIPYNEQFF TRBJ2-1 TRBV7-6 NA NA
TGCAGTGCTATATTCTCGTCCAGGGGCTACGAGCAGTACTTC CSAIFSSRGYEQYF TRBJ2-7 TRBV20-1 NA NA
TGTGCCAGCAGCTCAAGGGGGCTTGGGTACAATGAGCAGTTCTTC CASSSRGLGYNEQFF TRBJ2-1 TRBV7-6 NA TRBD1
TGTGCCAGCAGCTTGGACAGACTAAATGAAAAACTGTTTTTT CASSLDRLNEKLFF TRBJ1-4 TRBV7-8 many NA
TGTGCCAGCAGCACGGACCGACTAGCGGGAGGATACGAGCAGTACTTC CASSTDRLAGGYEQYF TRBJ2-7 TRBV2 NA TRBD2
TGTGCCAGCCACACCACAGATACGCAGTATTTT CASHTTDTQYF TRBJ2-3 TRBV7-9 few NA
TGCGCCAGCAGCCCATCAGCGGCTACGGACGGGCAGTACTTC CASSPSAATDGQYF TRBJ2-7 TRBV4-1 many NA
TGTGCCAGCAGCCGACTGGACTACGAGCAGTACTTC CASSRLDYEQYF TRBJ2-7 TRBV7-8 NA NA
TGTGCCAGCAGCTTAGGGACAGGGGGCGGCAATCAGCCCCAGCATTTT CASSLGTGGGNQPQHF TRBJ1-5 TRBV5-6 NA TRBD1
TGTGCCAGCAGTTTCCCTAAGCACAGGGGTGGTCAAGAGACCCAGTACTTC CASSFPKHRGGQETQYF TRBJ2-5 TRBV28 NA TRBD1